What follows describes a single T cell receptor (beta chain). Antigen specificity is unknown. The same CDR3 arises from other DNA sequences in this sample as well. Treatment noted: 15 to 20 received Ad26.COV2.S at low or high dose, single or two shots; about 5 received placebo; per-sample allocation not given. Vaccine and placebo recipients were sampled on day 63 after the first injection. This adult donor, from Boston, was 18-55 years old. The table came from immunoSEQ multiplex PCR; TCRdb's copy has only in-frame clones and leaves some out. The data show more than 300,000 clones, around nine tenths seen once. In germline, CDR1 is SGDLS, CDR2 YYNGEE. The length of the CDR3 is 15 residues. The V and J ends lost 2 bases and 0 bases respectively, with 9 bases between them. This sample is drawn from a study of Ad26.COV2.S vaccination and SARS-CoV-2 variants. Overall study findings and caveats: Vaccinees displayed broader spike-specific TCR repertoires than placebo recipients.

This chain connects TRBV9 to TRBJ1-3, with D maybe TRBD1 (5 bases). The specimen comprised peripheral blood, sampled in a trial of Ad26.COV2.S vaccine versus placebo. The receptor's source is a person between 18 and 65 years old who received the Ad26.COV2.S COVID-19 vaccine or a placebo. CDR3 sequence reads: CASSVQGNSGNTIYF. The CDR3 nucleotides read TGTGCCAGCAGCGTCCAGGGAAACTCTGGAAACACCATATATTTT. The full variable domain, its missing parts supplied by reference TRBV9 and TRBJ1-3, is DSGVTQTPKHLITATGQRVTLRCSPRSGDLSVYWYQQSLDQGLQFLIQYYNGEERAKGNILERFSAQQFPDLHSELNLSSLELGDSALYFCASSVQGNSGNTIYFGEGSWLTVV.